The following is a T cell receptor (beta chain) sequence with its context. As yet, its antigen is unknown. This specimen comes from a study of CD8+ T cells in alopecia areata. This CDR3 comprises 13 residues. The germline V and J ends were trimmed by 7 bases and 4 bases, with 15 bases remaining between them. In germline, CDR1 is SGHDT, CDR2 YYEEEE. The sequencing template was cDNA reverse transcribed from extracted RNA. TCRdb's table, derived via immunoSEQ multiplex PCR, lists solely in-frame clones and lacks some. The top ten hold about 4.4% of the sample, which has 150,000 or so clones, roughly 60% seen once. Study-wide results and caveats: It was less clear whether patients shared TCRs than it was in mice, possibly because of HLA.

The clonotype was recovered from a human donor in good health. The chain uses TRBV5-6 and TRBJ2-7, with a weak D call TRBD2 (6 bases). Input material: CD4+ T cells sorted from blood. Written as DNA, the CDR3 is TGTGCCAGCCGGGACTCCAGCCGGTACGAGCAGTACTTC. It yields the protein CASRDSSRYEQYF.